Below, 20 T cell receptor beta chains from the same sample are listed, as sequenced in a study of shared clonotypes between healthy human individuals. Sequencing used immunoSEQ multiplex PCR; TCRdb keeps in-frame clones, though not all of them. The sample gives some 1.1 million clones, around three quarters of which show up once; roughly 0.82% is in the top ten. Source material: memory CD4+ T cells from PBMCs. Subset meaning: CD45RA-negative fraction. Receptors originate from a man aged 18 to 30 in good health. Some clones in this sample may be carry-over from other donors' samples.

The V call is TRBV30, the J call TRBJ2-7; D gene uncertain. Trimming pared 1 base from V and 5 bases from J, leaving 6 bases between. CDR3 length: 11 residues. Germline V gene lookup returns CDR1 GTSNPN and CDR2 SVGIG (reference sequence). CDR3 DNA sequence: TGTGCCTGGAGTGGACCCCACGAGCAGTACTTC. Amino acid sequence: CAWSGPHEQYF.

There are a few counts of this clone. J is TRBJ1-2 and V is TRBV9, with 10 bases lining up with TRBD1. Germline V lookup: CDR1 SGDLS, CDR2 YYNGEE. CDR3 length: 14 residues. The junction had 1 base not matched to a gene; V was cut back by 3 bases and J by 2 bases. CDR3 coding DNA: TGTGCCAGCAGCGAGACAGGGGGCAACTATGGCTACACCTTC. It specifies CASSETGGNYGYTF.

The rearrangement joins TRBV25-1 to TRBJ1-2; D perhaps matches TRBD1 (6 bases). With 6 bases removed from V and 1 base from J, the gap between germline ends came to 15 bases. The length of the CDR3 is 15 residues. From germline, CDR1 is MGHDK and CDR2 SYGVNS. CDR3 in amino acids: CASRWTASYNYGYTF. CDR3 bases: TGTGCCAGCAGATGGACAGCATCTTATAACTATGGCTACACCTTC.

The chain is built from TRBV7-9 and TRBJ2-3; TRBD2 aligns across 7 bases. Germline assignment: CDR1 SEHNR and CDR2 FQNEAQ (reference sequence). V dropped 7 bases and J dropped 6; count of bases not matched to a gene: 13. The CDR3 covers 15 residues. The CDR3 sequence: CASTSTSQLRDTQYF. CDR3 nucleotides: TGTGCCAGCACCTCGACTAGCCAGTTAAGGGATACGCAGTATTTT.

As to this clone: The same CDR3 also results from other DNA sequences found in this sample. The rearrangement joins TRBV11-2 to TRBJ2-5, with D uncertain. The CDR3 is made up of 11 amino acids. V lost 1 base and J lost 5, with 2 bases in between. The germline CDR1 and CDR2 sequences are SGHAT and FQNNGV. The CDR3 loop reads CASSLVETQYF. CDR3 coding DNA: TGTGCCAGCAGCTTAGTCGAGACCCAGTACTTC.

The chain uses TRBV10-3 and TRBJ2-7; 11 nucleotides line up with TRBD2. CDR3 length: 15 residues. V lost 5 bases to trimming and J lost 5 bases; unmatched junction nucleotides: 8. Germline V gene lookup returns CDR1 ENHRY and CDR2 SYGVKD. CDR3 residues: CAISQLAGDLNEQYF. CDR3 sequence (DNA): TGTGCCATCAGTCAACTAGCGGGGGATTTGAACGAGCAGTACTTC.

The chain uses TRBV9 and TRBJ2-2, with D perhaps TRBD2 (5 bases). The V end was cut by 0 bases, the J end by 1 base, with 10 bases between. Germline loops: CDR1 SGDLS, CDR2 YYNGEE. The length of the CDR3 is 16 residues. The CDR3 DNA reads TGTGCCAGCAGCGTAGGAGCGGAAAGGAACACCGGGGAGCTGTTTTTT. It specifies CASSVGAERNTGELFF.

With respect to this clone: Other DNA sequences from this sample encode an identical CDR3 as well. The rearrangement links TRBV28 to TRBJ2-6; no clear D. CDR3 size: 14 residues. V lost 4 bases, J lost 1 base, and 5 bases lay in between. Germline-derived CDR1 and CDR2 are MDHEN and SYDVKM. Here the CDR3 reads CASSSRSGANVLTF. Written as DNA, the CDR3 is TGTGCCAGCAGTTCCCGGTCTGGGGCCAACGTCCTGACTTTC. Full variable domain (missing parts from reference TRBV28 and TRBJ2-6): DVKVTQSSRYLVKRTGEKVFLECVQDMDHENMFWYRQDPGLGLRLIYFSYDVKMKEKGDIPEGYSVSREKKERFSLILESASTNQTSMYLCASSSRSGANVLTFGAGSRLTVL.

The J gene is TRBJ2-5, the V gene TRBV30; D is unresolved. Between the trimmed V and J ends, which lost 0 bases and 1 base, there was a span of 6 bases. CDR3 length: 13 amino acids. Looked up from germline, CDR1 is GTSNPN and CDR2 is SVGIG (reference sequence). The CDR3 DNA sequence: TGTGCCTGGAGTGTAGCGAGCCAAGAGACCCAGTACTTC. It codes for CAWSVASQETQYF.

The chain has TRBV5-1 and TRBJ2-1, with D possibly matching TRBD2 (5 bases). CDR1 and CDR2 from the germline V gene are SGHRS and YFSETQ. This CDR3 has 15 residues. Trimming left V 0 bases short and J 6 bases short, with 13 bases between. The CDR3 is CASSLGGIEINEQFF. CDR3 nucleotides: TGCGCCAGCAGCTTGGGAGGGATTGAAATCAATGAGCAGTTCTTC.

V and J are TRBV5-1 and TRBJ1-2, with 7 bases aligning to TRBD1. J gave up 8 bases and V 4 bases, and 11 bases lay outside the gene matches. The CDR3 is 14 residues long. Looked up from germline, CDR1 is SGHRS and CDR2 is YFSETQ. The chain's CDR3 is CASSETGTRIGYTF. CDR3 in DNA: TGCGCCAGCAGCGAGACAGGGACAAGGATCGGCTACACCTTC.

The chain links TRBV9 to TRBJ2-7; 8 nucleotides agree with TRBD1. With 4 bases clipped from V and 5 bases from J, the junction kept 11 bases outside the gene matches. The CDR3 has 15 residues. CDR1 is SGDLS, CDR2 YYNGEE, per germline. CDR3 bases: TGTGCCAGCAGCTCGAGGTGGGACAGGACGAACGAGCAGTACTTC. This translates into CASSSRWDRTNEQYF.

The chain recombines TRBV4-2 with TRBJ2-5, with D uncertain. The end of the DNA is better explained by TRBJ2-7, so the J call may be wrong. Germline V gene data show CDR1 as LGHNA and CDR2 as YNFKEQ. CDR3 length: 15 residues. The CDR3 is CASSPTGGSSYEQYF. The CDR3 DNA reads TGTGCCAGCAGCCCCACCGGCGGCAGCTCCTACGAGCAGTACTTC.

Of note for this clone: In the same sample, other DNA sequences code for this CDR3. This chain links TRBV19 with TRBJ1-3; D gene uncertain. Germline-derived CDR1 and CDR2 are LNHDA and SQIVND (reference sequence). Trimming pared 1 base from V and 0 bases from J, leaving 7 bases between. CDR3 length: 15 residues. The CDR3 spells CASSIVGRSGNTIYF. The CDR3 nucleotides are TGTGCCAGTAGTATAGTTGGCCGCTCTGGAAACACCATATATTTT.

The chain combines TRBV30 with TRBJ2-4, with D possibly matching TRBD2 (7 bases). V lost 2 bases, J lost 0 bases, and 17 bases lay in between. The CDR3 runs to 17 residues. Germline CDR1 is GTSNPN and CDR2 is SVGIG (reference sequence). The CDR3 DNA is TGTGCCTGGAGTCGAAGGGGGGGTGCGCTAGCCAAAAACATTCAGTACTTC. Protein product: CAWSRRGGALAKNIQYF.

The chain combines TRBV6-1 with TRBJ2-6; 8 bases fit TRBD1. Germline CDR1 is MNHNS and CDR2 is SASEGT. The V gene end was trimmed by 5 bases and the J gene end by 4 bases; junction bases not matched to a gene: 4. This CDR3 is built from 15 residues. The CDR3 is CASSPDRAGANVLTF. The CDR3 DNA follows: TGTGCCAGCAGTCCGGACAGGGCAGGGGCCAACGTCCTGACTTTC.

This clone has more than one count but fewer than ten. Distinct nucleotide sequences in the sample also encode this CDR3. The chain joins TRBV28 to TRBJ2-1; tentatively, D is TRBD2 (5 bases). In germline, CDR1 is MDHEN, CDR2 SYDVKM. V shed 3 bases and J shed 9 bases, with 6 bases lying between them. The CDR3 contains 11 residues. CDR3 sequence reads: CASSFEGEQFF. The CDR3 nucleotides read TGTGCCAGCAGTTTCGAGGGTGAGCAGTTCTTC.

This chain uses TRBV30 with TRBJ2-7; 12 bases are a match to TRBD2. Germline V gene lookup returns CDR1 GTSNPN and CDR2 SVGIG (reference sequence). After removal of 3 bases from V and 2 bases from J, the junction contained 11 bases not matched to a gene. CDR3 size: 17 residues. The CDR3 is CAWRPRTSGNLPYEQYF. The CDR3, as DNA: TGTGCCTGGAGACCCAGGACTAGCGGGAACCTTCCCTACGAGCAGTACTTC. Using reference TRBV30 and TRBJ2-7 for the parts outside the CDR3, the full variable domain is SQTIHQWPATLVQPVGSPLSLECTVEGTSNPNLYWYRQAAGRGLQLLFYSVGIGQISSEVPQNLSASRPQDRQFILSSKKLLLSDSGFYLCAWRPRTSGNLPYEQYFGPGTRLTVT.

The CDR3: CASSPDRGQGNTEAFF. CDR3 DNA: TGCGCCAGCAGCCCCGACAGGGGGCAAGGGAACACTGAAGCTTTCTTT. The V gene is TRBV4-1, the J gene TRBJ1-1; TRBD1 matches 10 bases. J gave up 1 base and V 4 bases, and 6 bases lay outside the gene matches. Germline V lookup: CDR1 MGHRA, CDR2 YSYEKL. The CDR3 spans 16 residues.

The CDR3 here is CASSQALGASGNNEQFF. CDR3 nucleotides: TGTGCCAGCAGCCAAGCCCTGGGGGCTAGCGGGAACAATGAGCAGTTCTTC. This sequence joins TRBV4-2 and TRBJ2-1; 9 nucleotides align to TRBD2. Germline values: CDR1 LGHNA, CDR2 YNFKEQ. The CDR3 loop spans 17 amino acids. The J segment lost 5 bases and the V segment lost 1 base, leaving 9 bases of the junction unmatched.